Presented here are 2 T cell receptor beta chains from one specimen sequenced in a study of pediatric ulcerative colitis. Sequencing was performed with immunoSEQ multiplex PCR; in TCRdb, only in-frame clones are kept and a portion is missing. This table holds some 60,000 clones, over 70% found once. Sequenced input: blood. The receptors were sampled from a boy aged 10-17 years with moderate ulcerative colitis.

The chain uses TRBV7-8 and TRBJ1-1; perhaps TRBD1 as D (5 bases). Trimming stripped 5 bases from V and 0 bases from J, with 19 bases between. Germline V gives CDR1 SGHVS, CDR2 FQNEAQ. The CDR3 is 17 residues long. In DNA, the CDR3 is TGTGCCAGCAGCCACACTACCCTGGGGGGGGTGAACACTGAAGCTTTCTTT. Amino acids: CASSHTTLGGVNTEAFF.

The chain combines TRBV30 with TRBJ2-7, with D unresolved. CDR3 length: 14 residues. Per the germline V gene, CDR1 is GTSNPN and CDR2 is SVGIG (reference sequence). V dropped 4 bases and J dropped 3 bases, with 16 bases sitting between them. The CDR3: CAWNRRSSFYEQYF. CDR3 bases: TGTGCCTGGAACCGACGTTCTAGTTTCTACGAGCAGTACTTC.